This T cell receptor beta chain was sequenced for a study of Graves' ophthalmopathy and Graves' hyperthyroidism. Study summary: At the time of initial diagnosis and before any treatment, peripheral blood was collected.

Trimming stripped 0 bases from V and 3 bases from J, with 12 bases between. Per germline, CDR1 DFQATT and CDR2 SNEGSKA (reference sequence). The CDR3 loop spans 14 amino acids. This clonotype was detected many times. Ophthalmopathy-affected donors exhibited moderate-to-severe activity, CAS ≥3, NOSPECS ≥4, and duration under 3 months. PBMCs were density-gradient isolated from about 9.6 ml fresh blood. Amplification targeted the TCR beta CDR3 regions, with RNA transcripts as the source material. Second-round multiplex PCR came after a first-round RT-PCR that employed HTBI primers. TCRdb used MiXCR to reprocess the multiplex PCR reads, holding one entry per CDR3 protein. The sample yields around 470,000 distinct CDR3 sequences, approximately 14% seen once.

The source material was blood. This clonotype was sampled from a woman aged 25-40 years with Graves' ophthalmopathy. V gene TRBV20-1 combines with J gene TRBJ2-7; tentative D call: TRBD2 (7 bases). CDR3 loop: CSARDTGRDYEQYF. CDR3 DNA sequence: TGCAGTGCTAGAGATACAGGGAGGGACTACGAGCAGTACTTC.